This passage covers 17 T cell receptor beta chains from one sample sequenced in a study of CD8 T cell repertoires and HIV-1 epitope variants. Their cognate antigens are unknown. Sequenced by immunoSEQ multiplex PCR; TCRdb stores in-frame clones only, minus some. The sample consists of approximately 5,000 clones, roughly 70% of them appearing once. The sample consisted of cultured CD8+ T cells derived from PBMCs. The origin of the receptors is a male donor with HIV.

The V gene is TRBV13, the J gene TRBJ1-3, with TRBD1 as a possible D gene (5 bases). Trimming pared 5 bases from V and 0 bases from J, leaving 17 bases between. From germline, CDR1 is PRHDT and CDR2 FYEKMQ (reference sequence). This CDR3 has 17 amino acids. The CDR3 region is CASSGGFGASSGNTIYF. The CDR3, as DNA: TGTGCCAGCAGCGGTGGATTTGGGGCTAGCTCTGGAAACACCATATATTTT.

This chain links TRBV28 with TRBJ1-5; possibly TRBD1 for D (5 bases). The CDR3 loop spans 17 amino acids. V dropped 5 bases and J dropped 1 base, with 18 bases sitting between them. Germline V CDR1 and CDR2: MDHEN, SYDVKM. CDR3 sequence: CASSPPPGLGSNQPQHF. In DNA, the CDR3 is TGTGCCAGCAGTCCTCCTCCAGGGTTAGGAAGCAATCAGCCCCAGCATTTT. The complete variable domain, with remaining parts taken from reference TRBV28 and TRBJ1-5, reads DVKVTQSSRYLVKRTGEKVFLECVQDMDHENMFWYRQDPGLGLRLIYFSYDVKMKEKGDIPEGYSVSREKKERFSLILESASTNQTSMYLCASSPPPGLGSNQPQHFGDGTRLSIL.

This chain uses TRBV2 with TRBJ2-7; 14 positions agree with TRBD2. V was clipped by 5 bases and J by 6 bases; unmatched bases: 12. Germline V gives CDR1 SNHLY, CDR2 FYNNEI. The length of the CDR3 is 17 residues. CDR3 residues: CASSTGLAGVGASEQYF. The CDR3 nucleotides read TGTGCCAGCAGTACGGGACTAGCGGGAGTGGGCGCCTCCGAGCAGTACTTC.

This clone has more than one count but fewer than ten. In nucleotides, the CDR3 is TGTGCCAGCAGCTTAGACAGGGGAAATGAAGCTTTCTTT. Encoded protein: CASSLDRGNEAFF. The V and J genes are TRBV7-9 and TRBJ1-1, with 7 nucleotides matching TRBD1. The CDR3 runs 13 residues. Germline CDR1 is SEHNR and CDR2 is FQNEAQ (reference sequence). The V and J ends lost 1 base and 7 bases, in that order; junction bases with no gene match: 3.

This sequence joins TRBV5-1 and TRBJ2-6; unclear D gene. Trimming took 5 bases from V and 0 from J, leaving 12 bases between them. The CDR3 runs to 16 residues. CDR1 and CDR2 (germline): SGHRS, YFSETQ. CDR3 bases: TGCGCCAGCAGACCCCGACCGAGCTCTGGGGCCAACGTCCTGACTTTC. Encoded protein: CASRPRPSSGANVLTF.

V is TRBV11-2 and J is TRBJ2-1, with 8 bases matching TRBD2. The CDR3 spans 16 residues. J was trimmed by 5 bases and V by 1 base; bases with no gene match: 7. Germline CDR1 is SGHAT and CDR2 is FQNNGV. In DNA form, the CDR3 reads TGTGCCAGCAGCTTAGGGTCGGGAGGGCCGAACAATGAGCAGTTCTTC. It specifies CASSLGSGGPNNEQFF.

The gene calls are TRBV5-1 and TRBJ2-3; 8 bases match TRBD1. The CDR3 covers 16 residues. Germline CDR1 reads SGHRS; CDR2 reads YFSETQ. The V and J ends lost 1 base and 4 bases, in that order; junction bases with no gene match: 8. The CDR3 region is CASSLPLDRDADTQYF. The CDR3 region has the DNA TGCGCCAGCAGCTTGCCTTTGGACAGGGACGCAGATACGCAGTATTTT.

CDR3 sequence reads: CATSPGGNTEAFF. As DNA, the CDR3 is TGTGCCACTTCACCGGGGGGGAACACTGAAGCTTTCTTT. The rearrangement links TRBV19 to TRBJ1-1; D may be TRBD1 (5 bases). Per germline, CDR1 LNHDA and CDR2 SQIVND (reference sequence). Trimming took 10 bases from V and 1 from J, leaving 13 bases between them. The length of the CDR3 is 13 residues.

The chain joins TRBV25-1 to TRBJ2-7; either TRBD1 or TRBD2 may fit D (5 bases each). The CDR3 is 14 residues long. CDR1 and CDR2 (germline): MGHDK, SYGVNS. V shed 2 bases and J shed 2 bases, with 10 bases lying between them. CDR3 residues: CASSERGRAYEQYF. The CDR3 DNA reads TGTGCCAGCAGTGAAAGGGGACGGGCCTACGAGCAGTACTTC.

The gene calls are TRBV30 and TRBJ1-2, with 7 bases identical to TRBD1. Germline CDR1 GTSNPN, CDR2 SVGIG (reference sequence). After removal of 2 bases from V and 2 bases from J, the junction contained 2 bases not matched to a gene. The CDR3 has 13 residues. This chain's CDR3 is CAWSPTGNYGYTF. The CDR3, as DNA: TGTGCCTGGAGTCCGACAGGGAACTATGGCTACACCTTC.

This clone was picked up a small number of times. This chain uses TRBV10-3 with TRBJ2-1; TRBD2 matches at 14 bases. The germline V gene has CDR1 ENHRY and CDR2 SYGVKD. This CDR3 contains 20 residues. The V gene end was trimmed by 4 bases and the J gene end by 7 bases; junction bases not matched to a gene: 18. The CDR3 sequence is CAISGGQTSGRGNTGNEQFF. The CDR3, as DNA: TGTGCCATCAGTGGGGGGCAGACTAGCGGGAGGGGCAATACCGGGAATGAGCAGTTCTTC.

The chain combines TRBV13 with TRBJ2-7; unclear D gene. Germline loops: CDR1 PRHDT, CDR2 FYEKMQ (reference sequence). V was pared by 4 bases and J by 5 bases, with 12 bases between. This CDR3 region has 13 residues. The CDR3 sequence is CASSSFPTHEQYF. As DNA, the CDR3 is TGTGCCAGCAGCTCATTCCCCACCCACGAGCAGTACTTC.

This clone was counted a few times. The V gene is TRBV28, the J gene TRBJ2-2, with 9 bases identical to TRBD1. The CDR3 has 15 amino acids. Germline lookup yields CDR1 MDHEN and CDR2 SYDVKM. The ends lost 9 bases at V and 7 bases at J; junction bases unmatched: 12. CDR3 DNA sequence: TGTGCCAGACGAACCTCACAGGGGGCTATCGGGGAGCTGTTTTTT. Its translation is CARRTSQGAIGELFF.

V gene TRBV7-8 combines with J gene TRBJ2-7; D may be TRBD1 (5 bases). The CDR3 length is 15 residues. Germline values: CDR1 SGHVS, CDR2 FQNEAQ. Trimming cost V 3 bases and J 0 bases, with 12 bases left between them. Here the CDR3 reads CASSFKRTSSYEQYF. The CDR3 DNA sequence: TGTGCCAGCAGCTTCAAAAGGACATCCTCCTACGAGCAGTACTTC.

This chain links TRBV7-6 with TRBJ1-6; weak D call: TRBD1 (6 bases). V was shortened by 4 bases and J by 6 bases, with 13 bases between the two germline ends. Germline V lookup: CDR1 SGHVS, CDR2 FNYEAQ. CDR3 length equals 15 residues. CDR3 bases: TGTGCCAGCAGCTCAGGAGGGGGAGGTAATTCACCCCTCCACTTT. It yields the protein CASSSGGGGNSPLHF.

CDR3 coding DNA: TGTGCCAGCAGTTACTTCGGAGACACTGAAGCTTTCTTT. Translating gives CASSYFGDTEAFF. V usage is TRBV6-6 and J usage is TRBJ1-1; D is uncertain. CDR3 length: 13 residues. Germline loops: CDR1 MNHNY, CDR2 SVGAGI (reference sequence). Deletions cut 1 base from V and 3 bases from J, with 6 bases between.

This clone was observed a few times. CDR3 in DNA: TGTGCCAGCAGTTACAAATGGGGACTAAAACTGTTTTTT. Its protein is CASSYKWGLKLFF. This sequence joins TRBV6-5 and TRBJ1-4, with D perhaps TRBD1 (5 bases). With 2 bases removed from V and 10 bases from J, the gap between germline ends came to 11 bases. CDR3 length equals 13 residues. From germline, CDR1 is MNHEY and CDR2 SVGAGI.